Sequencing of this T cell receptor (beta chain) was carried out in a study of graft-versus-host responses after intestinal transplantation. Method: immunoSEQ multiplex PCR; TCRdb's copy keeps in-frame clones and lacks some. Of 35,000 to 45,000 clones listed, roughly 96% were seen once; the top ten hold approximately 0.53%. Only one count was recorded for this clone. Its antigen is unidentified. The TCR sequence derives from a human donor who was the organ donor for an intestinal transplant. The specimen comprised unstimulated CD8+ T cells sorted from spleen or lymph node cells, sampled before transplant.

CDR3 protein: CASSPPWVRGSTDTQYF. CDR3 nucleotides: TGTGCCAGCAGCCCACCCTGGGTCCGGGGGAGCACAGATACGCAGTATTTT. J is TRBJ2-3 and V is TRBV7-9; D possibly corresponds to TRBD2 (6 bases). V lost 5 bases and J 0 bases, leaving 18 bases between the germline ends. Germline V gives CDR1 SEHNR, CDR2 FQNEAQ (reference sequence). The CDR3 contains 17 residues.